This TCR beta chain was found in a study of T cell responses to AZD1222 COVID-19 vaccine. The table came from immunoSEQ multiplex PCR; TCRdb's copy has only in-frame clones and leaves some out. Among fewer than 200,000 clones listed, around 90% were seen once. General study points: A reported finding is that nearly half of spike-specific TCRs target unmutated variant regions. At study baseline, merely six AZD1222 recipients were seropositive.

Details on this clone: What it recognizes is unknown. One end of the junction is discordant with germline, which a read error may explain.

The CDR3 runs to 14 residues. Germline V gene sequence: CDR1 SGHRS, CDR2 YFSETQ. This clonotype was sampled from an adult who received the AZD1222 COVID-19 vaccine. The sequences come from peripheral blood, collected 28 days after the second AZD1222 dose. The genes are TRBV5-1 and TRBJ2-7; 7 nucleotides align to TRBD1. The chain's CDR3 is CASSPTGRSSEQYF. As DNA, the CDR3 is TGCGCCAGCAGCCCGACAGGGCGGTCCTCCGAGCAGTACTTC.